The rows below give T cell receptor beta chains drawn from one sample of a study of post-analysis software for immune sequencing data. TCRdb re-called the PCR reads with MiXCR, one entry per CDR3 protein. The data show approximately 460,000 distinct CDR3 sequences, with roughly 46% seen just once and around 10% held by the top ten. Sequencing was carried out using blood. The receptors were gathered from a girl aged 5-17 years with multiple sclerosis. The CDR3 runs from the conserved cysteine through the conserved F or W. Each record gives: clone size, D gene, J gene, V gene, CDR3 length, CDR3 protein, CDR3 DNA. A D gene is named only where the DNA matches it firmly. A clone size is listed for some rows: how often the clone was seen (once, few, many), or a class if it is expanded.

clone_size: -; d_call: -; j_call: TRBJ1-5; v_call: TRBV27; cdr3_length: 15; cdr3_aa: CASSLSPTEDQPQHF; cdr3_nt: TGTGCCAGCAGTTTGTCTCCGACCGAGGACCAGCCCCAGCATTTT
clone_size: few; d_call: TRBD1; j_call: TRBJ1-5; v_call: TRBV20-1; cdr3_length: 16; cdr3_aa: CSASTPGTGESQPQHF; cdr3_nt: TGCAGTGCTAGTACGCCCGGGACAGGGGAGAGTCAGCCCCAGCATTTT
clone_size: -; d_call: -; j_call: TRBJ1-4; v_call: TRBV12-3/TRBV12-4; cdr3_length: 15; cdr3_aa: CASSLGFLNSEKLFF; cdr3_nt: TGTGCCAGCAGTTTGGGGTTTCTTAACAGTGAAAAACTGTTTTTT
clone_size: -; d_call: TRBD1; j_call: TRBJ2-7; v_call: TRBV20-1; cdr3_length: 14; cdr3_aa: CSAEKTGGSYEQYF; cdr3_nt: TGCAGTGCTGAAAAGACAGGGGGTTCCTACGAGCAGTACTTC
clone_size: few; d_call: -; j_call: TRBJ1-3; v_call: TRBV7-9; cdr3_length: 14; cdr3_aa: CASSQGSSGNTIYF; cdr3_nt: TGTGCCAGCAGCCAGGGGAGCTCTGGAAACACCATATATTTT
clone_size: few; d_call: -; j_call: TRBJ2-7; v_call: TRBV10-3; cdr3_length: 12; cdr3_aa: CAISANPGGQYF; cdr3_nt: TGTGCCATCAGTGCAAACCCGGGCGGGCAGTACTTC
clone_size: -; d_call: -; j_call: TRBJ2-3; v_call: TRBV11-2; cdr3_length: 11; cdr3_aa: CASTLTDTQYF; cdr3_nt: TGTGCCAGCACCCTAACAGATACGCAGTATTTT
clone_size: -; d_call: -; j_call: TRBJ2-7; v_call: TRBV7-2; cdr3_length: 16; cdr3_aa: CASSRPWGSSYNEQYF; cdr3_nt: TGTGCCAGCAGCAGACCATGGGGGAGCTCCTACAATGAGCAGTACTTC
clone_size: -; d_call: -; j_call: TRBJ2-7; v_call: TRBV21-1; cdr3_length: 14; cdr3_aa: CASSKRSGTYEQYF; cdr3_nt: TGTGCCAGCAGCAAGAGGTCGGGTACGTACGAGCAGTACTTC
clone_size: -; d_call: -; j_call: TRBJ2-7; v_call: TRBV7-9; cdr3_length: 14; cdr3_aa: CANSLDVSSYEQYF; cdr3_nt: TGTGCCAACAGCTTAGACGTGAGCTCCTACGAGCAGTACTTC
clone_size: -; d_call: -; j_call: TRBJ1-3; v_call: TRBV6-5; cdr3_length: 14; cdr3_aa: CASSYGNSGNTIYF; cdr3_nt: TGTGCCAGCAGTTACGGTAACTCTGGAAACACCATATATTTT
clone_size: -; d_call: -; j_call: TRBJ1-2; v_call: TRBV27; cdr3_length: 15; cdr3_aa: CASSSAIGTYYGYTF; cdr3_nt: TGTGCCAGCAGTTCAGCCATCGGGACTTACTATGGCTACACCTTC
clone_size: -; d_call: -; j_call: TRBJ1-1; v_call: TRBV30; cdr3_length: 12; cdr3_aa: CAWRLAGTEAFF; cdr3_nt: TGTGCCTGGAGGTTGGCGGGCACTGAAGCTTTCTTT
clone_size: few; d_call: -; j_call: TRBJ2-1; v_call: TRBV12-3/TRBV12-4; cdr3_length: 14; cdr3_aa: CASSPQHPYNEQFF; cdr3_nt: TGTGCCAGCAGCCCTCAGCACCCCTACAATGAGCAGTTCTTC
clone_size: -; d_call: TRBD2; j_call: TRBJ2-1; v_call: TRBV7-9; cdr3_length: 16; cdr3_aa: CASSRILAISYNEQFF; cdr3_nt: TGTGCCAGCAGCCGCATACTAGCGATCTCCTACAATGAGCAGTTCTTC
clone_size: -; d_call: -; j_call: TRBJ2-1; v_call: TRBV6-2/TRBV6-3; cdr3_length: 13; cdr3_aa: CATGRTSYNEQFF; cdr3_nt: TGTGCCACCGGTCGGACCTCCTACAATGAGCAGTTCTTC
clone_size: -; d_call: -; j_call: TRBJ2-7; v_call: TRBV28; cdr3_length: 16; cdr3_aa: CASSLSRQDPAYEQYF; cdr3_nt: TGTGCCAGCAGTTTATCCCGACAGGACCCCGCCTACGAGCAGTACTTC
clone_size: -; d_call: TRBD1; j_call: TRBJ1-2; v_call: TRBV27; cdr3_length: 11; cdr3_aa: CASRRGEGYTF; cdr3_nt: TGTGCCAGCCGCAGGGGGGAAGGCTACACCTTC
clone_size: -; d_call: TRBD2; j_call: TRBJ2-1; v_call: TRBV5-1; cdr3_length: 18; cdr3_aa: CASSRLGTSGSSYNEQFF; cdr3_nt: TGCGCCAGCAGCAGGCTCGGGACTAGCGGGAGTTCCTACAATGAGCAGTTCTTC
clone_size: -; d_call: -; j_call: TRBJ1-2; v_call: TRBV20-1; cdr3_length: 14; cdr3_aa: CSARGDMGGYGYTF; cdr3_nt: TGCAGTGCTAGGGGGGACATGGGTGGTTATGGCTACACCTTC
clone_size: -; d_call: -; j_call: TRBJ1-4; v_call: TRBV20-1; cdr3_length: 12; cdr3_aa: CTPTGPNEKLFF; cdr3_nt: TGCACTCCTACAGGGCCTAATGAAAAACTGTTTTTT
clone_size: many; d_call: TRBD2; j_call: TRBJ2-3; v_call: TRBV4-1; cdr3_length: 17; cdr3_aa: CASSLRTSGGSTDTQYF; cdr3_nt: TGCGCCAGCAGCCTCCGGACTAGCGGAGGTAGCACAGATACGCAGTATTTT
clone_size: -; d_call: -; j_call: TRBJ2-3; v_call: TRBV11-2; cdr3_length: 15; cdr3_aa: CASSSRPGSSDTQYF; cdr3_nt: TGTGCCAGCAGCTCCCGCCCGGGAAGTTCAGATACGCAGTATTTT
clone_size: -; d_call: -; j_call: TRBJ1-5; v_call: TRBV18; cdr3_length: 16; cdr3_aa: CASSPRRIYSNQPQHF; cdr3_nt: TGTGCCAGCTCACCAAGGCGGATCTATAGCAATCAGCCCCAGCATTTT
clone_size: -; d_call: TRBD2; j_call: TRBJ2-3; v_call: TRBV7-9; cdr3_length: 17; cdr3_aa: CASKRGTSGGSTDTQYF; cdr3_nt: TGTGCCAGCAAGCGTGGGACTAGCGGAGGGAGCACAGATACGCAGTATTTT
clone_size: -; d_call: -; j_call: TRBJ2-5; v_call: TRBV28; cdr3_length: 13; cdr3_aa: CATSPGDRETQYF; cdr3_nt: TGTGCCACCTCCCCAGGAGACCGAGAGACCCAGTACTTC
clone_size: -; d_call: -; j_call: TRBJ1-6; v_call: TRBV20-1; cdr3_length: 14; cdr3_aa: CSAFSVLMDSPLHF; cdr3_nt: TGCAGTGCTTTTAGTGTACTGATGGATTCACCCCTCCACTTT
clone_size: -; d_call: TRBD2; j_call: TRBJ2-7; v_call: TRBV28; cdr3_length: 17; cdr3_aa: CASRRGSGSASTYEQYF; cdr3_nt: TGTGCCAGCAGAAGGGGTAGCGGGTCCGCCTCCACTTACGAGCAGTACTTC
clone_size: few; d_call: -; j_call: TRBJ1-1; v_call: TRBV29-1; cdr3_length: 11; cdr3_aa: CSVGANTEAFF; cdr3_nt: TGCAGCGTTGGAGCGAACACTGAAGCTTTCTTT
clone_size: few; d_call: -; j_call: TRBJ1-1; v_call: TRBV5-1; cdr3_length: 15; cdr3_aa: CASSLTAGGVNEAFF; cdr3_nt: TGCGCCAGCAGTCTTACAGCGGGGGGAGTGAATGAAGCTTTCTTT
clone_size: -; d_call: TRBD2; j_call: TRBJ2-7; v_call: TRBV15; cdr3_length: 16; cdr3_aa: CATSRKLAGVSYEQYF; cdr3_nt: TGTGCCACCAGCAGGAAACTAGCGGGAGTCTCCTACGAGCAGTACTTC
clone_size: few; d_call: -; j_call: TRBJ2-5; v_call: TRBV28; cdr3_length: 12; cdr3_aa: CASSLSLGWRYF; cdr3_nt: TGTGCCAGCAGTTTATCCCTAGGGTGGCGGTACTTC
clone_size: -; d_call: -; j_call: TRBJ2-3; v_call: TRBV27; cdr3_length: 16; cdr3_aa: CASSLTAGFSTDTQYF; cdr3_nt: TGTGCCAGCAGTTTGACGGCGGGGTTTAGCACAGATACGCAGTATTTT
clone_size: few; d_call: TRBD2; j_call: TRBJ2-7; v_call: TRBV2; cdr3_length: 13; cdr3_aa: CASSGEGSYEQYF; cdr3_nt: TGTGCCAGCAGTGGGGAGGGCTCTTACGAGCAGTACTTC
clone_size: -; d_call: TRBD1; j_call: TRBJ2-6; v_call: TRBV5-1; cdr3_length: 16; cdr3_aa: CASSWDRNSGANVLTF; cdr3_nt: TGCGCCAGCAGCTGGGACAGGAACTCTGGGGCCAACGTCCTGACTTTC
clone_size: once; d_call: -; j_call: TRBJ2-2; v_call: TRBV5-1; cdr3_length: 15; cdr3_aa: CASSSGTTNTGELFF; cdr3_nt: TGCGCAAGCAGCTCCGGGACAACGAACACCGGGGAGCTGTTTTTT
clone_size: -; d_call: -; j_call: TRBJ2-1; v_call: TRBV20-1; cdr3_length: 13; cdr3_aa: CSARRQGRGEQFF; cdr3_nt: TGCAGTGCTAGGCGACAGGGGAGGGGTGAGCAGTTCTTC
clone_size: -; d_call: TRBD2; j_call: TRBJ2-3; v_call: TRBV20-1; cdr3_length: 13; cdr3_aa: CSPVGREVDTQYF; cdr3_nt: TGCAGCCCAGTAGGGCGGGAGGTGGATACGCAGTATTTT
clone_size: -; d_call: -; j_call: TRBJ2-1; v_call: TRBV4-1; cdr3_length: 13; cdr3_aa: CASSQKFPHEQFF; cdr3_nt: TGCGCCAGCAGCCAGAAATTCCCCCATGAGCAGTTCTTC
clone_size: -; d_call: -; j_call: TRBJ2-1; v_call: TRBV20-1; cdr3_length: 15; cdr3_aa: CSARSRDNTYNEQFF; cdr3_nt: TGCAGTGCTCGGAGCCGGGACAATACCTACAATGAGCAGTTCTTC
clone_size: -; d_call: -; j_call: TRBJ2-1; v_call: TRBV6-2/TRBV6-3; cdr3_length: 20; cdr3_aa: CVSSPSDRDIRGYSYNEQFF; cdr3_nt: TGTGTCAGCAGTCCGAGTGACCGGGACATCAGAGGGTACTCCTACAATGAGCAGTTCTTC
clone_size: -; d_call: -; j_call: TRBJ1-1; v_call: TRBV6-6; cdr3_length: 14; cdr3_aa: CASSYGGRDTEAFF; cdr3_nt: TGTGCCAGCAGTTACGGGGGCAGGGACACTGAAGCTTTCTTT
clone_size: -; d_call: TRBD2; j_call: TRBJ2-7; v_call: TRBV5-1; cdr3_length: 15; cdr3_aa: CASSLGGGATYEQYF; cdr3_nt: TGTGCCAGCAGCTTGGGGGGGGGAGCGACCTACGAGCAGTACTTC
clone_size: -; d_call: -; j_call: TRBJ2-7; v_call: TRBV5-1; cdr3_length: 14; cdr3_aa: CASSMTVTSYEQYF; cdr3_nt: TGCGCCAGCAGCATGACAGTTACCTCCTACGAGCAGTACTTC
clone_size: few; d_call: -; j_call: TRBJ1-2; v_call: TRBV14; cdr3_length: 13; cdr3_aa: CASSQTQGGGYTF; cdr3_nt: TGTGCCAGCAGCCAAACCCAGGGAGGTGGCTACACCTTC
clone_size: -; d_call: TRBD2; j_call: TRBJ2-7; v_call: TRBV29-1; cdr3_length: 16; cdr3_aa: CSVVQWRELGSYEQYF; cdr3_nt: TGCAGCGTTGTCCAGTGGCGGGAGCTGGGGTCCTACGAGCAGTACTTC
clone_size: -; d_call: -; j_call: TRBJ2-6; v_call: TRBV20-1; cdr3_length: 16; cdr3_aa: CSARVERRSGANVLTF; cdr3_nt: TGCAGTGCTAGAGTAGAACGGCGCTCTGGGGCCAACGTCCTGACTTTC
clone_size: -; d_call: -; j_call: TRBJ2-5; v_call: TRBV4-2; cdr3_length: 15; cdr3_aa: CASSQGGGGGETQYF; cdr3_nt: TGTGCCAGCAGCCAAGGAGGTGGGGGTGGGGAGACCCAGTACTTC
clone_size: -; d_call: TRBD1; j_call: TRBJ1-2; v_call: TRBV27; cdr3_length: 14; cdr3_aa: CASRTSQGARGYTF; cdr3_nt: TGTGCCAGCAGGACCTCACAGGGGGCGCGGGGCTACACCTTC
clone_size: few; d_call: TRBD2; j_call: TRBJ2-5; v_call: TRBV20-1; cdr3_length: 13; cdr3_aa: CSAIWTSAETQYF; cdr3_nt: TGCAGTGCTATCTGGACTAGCGCAGAGACCCAGTACTTC
clone_size: many; d_call: -; j_call: TRBJ1-2; v_call: TRBV12-3/TRBV12-4; cdr3_length: 14; cdr3_aa: CASSLSGGASGYTF; cdr3_nt: TGTGCCAGCAGTTTATCCGGGGGCGCCTCTGGCTACACCTTC